The clone carrying this T cell receptor (beta chain) occurred many times. The junction had 0 bases not matched to a gene; V was cut back by 0 bases and J by 2 bases. The length of the CDR3 is 15 residues. Germline V gene sequence: CDR1 PRHDT, CDR2 FYEKMQ (reference sequence). This sample is part of a study of T-cell reconstitution after alpha-beta-depleted transplantation in children. This sample's TCRbeta library carried unique molecular identifier barcodes. TCRdb re-derived calls from the PCR reads in MiXCR, one entry per CDR3 protein. This table has some 200,000 distinct CDR3 sequences, 9.7% appearing once.

The chain joins TRBV13 to TRBJ1-2; the match to TRBD1 covers 10 bases. This clonotype originated in a human donor who donated a stem cell graft to a child with SCID. Material: PBMCs from the stem cell graft donor, obtained from the stem cell graft. The CDR3 region has the DNA TGTGCCAGCAGCTTAGGGACAGGGGGCAACTATGGCTACACCTTC. Translating gives CASSLGTGGNYGYTF. Full variable domain (outside the CDR3, taken from reference TRBV13 and TRBJ1-2): AAGVIQSPRHLIKEKRETATLKCYPIPRHDTVYWYQQGPGQDPQFLISFYEKMQSDKGSIPDRFSAQQFSDYHSELNMSSLELGDSALYFCASSLGTGGNYGYTFGSGTRLTVV.